A selection of T cell receptor beta chains follows, all from one sample in a study of cytomegalovirus exposure and HLA in healthy donors. Some clones are missing from TCRdb's copy, which holds only in-frame ones; the method was immunoSEQ multiplex PCR. The sample records 130,000 or so clones, 65% to 75% being singletons. Sequenced input: PBMCs. The receptor source for this set is a man in his forties in good health and CMV-seropositive. The conserved cysteine and the conserved F or W are not part of the CDR3 here. Each record gives: V gene, CDR3 protein.

TRBV5-1 | ASTLSGGSDTQY
TRBV28 | ASSSTGTGINNEKLF
TRBV7-9 | ASSGGGSGETQY
TRBV7-9 | ASSSPPGYEQY
TRBV28 | ASSGVSDIGEQF
TRBV18 | ASSPSRGVYEQY
TRBV5-1 | ASSLALAGGNEQF
TRBV6-6 | ASKIYTSTDTQY
TRBV11-2 | ASSGPGQGDSYEQY
TRBV5-1 | ASSLEGTGGILISSYEQY
TRBV2 | ASSLAGDSYNEQF
TRBV7-7 | ASSEGLAGTDTQY
TRBV2 | ASRYGTGEFGYT
TRBV5-6 | ASSQSGPSYNEQF
TRBV14 | ASSQGPGGYRQETQY
TRBV6-5 | ASGRELAF
TRBV4-1 | ASSQDGATSGRAPNEQF
TRBV11-2 | ASSSLTGALGQPQH
TRBV11-1 | ASSSPLESRETQY
TRBV18 | ASSDTVGSNQPQH
TRBV5-6 | ASSLDRELNEQF
TRBV19 | ASSLRDRGDGNQPQH
TRBV19 | ASSMTSGRLGNEQF
TRBV5-1 | ASSPSETLNEQF
TRBV29-1 | SVEDLEGLNVGYT
TRBV7-6 | ASSREGLAGLRFGNEQF
TRBV7-2 | ASSPRDREGEKLF
TRBV14 | ASSPARGFVEQY
TRBV7-9 | ASTPGAREGEF
TRBV6-1 | ASRPLGQGRGEQY
TRBV5-1 | ASSLGAGGPNEQF
TRBV10-2 | ASSWTSGQETQY
TRBV5-1 | ASSLELTKLEAF
TRBV5-1 | ASSLQGNRNTEAF
TRBV15 | ATSRQGGNTEAF
TRBV6-5 | ASSAIGVNTEAF
TRBV19 | ATLRDENTEAF
TRBV10-3 | AISEGRLAGFGELF
TRBV30 | AWSVGGAFYGYT
TRBV5-8 | ASSSFGQGEFFYEQY
TRBV2 | ASSAGQYSNQPQH
TRBV27 | ASSLSRATNEKLF
TRBV6-6 | ASSRDRGEGYEQF
TRBV19 | ASSIAGSGYDGYT
TRBV14 | ASSQLTGVYYEQY